The subject of this entry is one T cell receptor (beta chain). Its target is unknown. This record belongs to a study of PD-1 blockade in classical Hodgkin lymphoma. Time point meaning: cycle 4 day 1 (C4D1), after less than seven weeks of nivolumab. Every patient experienced relapse after autologous stem cell transplantation, and brentuximab vedotin exposure varied. After thawing, PBMCs were subjected to magnetic negative selection to isolate CD8+ T cells. Only in-frame clones appear in the TCRdb table, and some are missing; sequencing was by immunoSEQ multiplex PCR. Of some 8,400 clones listed, roughly 80% are singletons. General study findings and limits: With CD4+ cells, TCR diversity rose significantly by C4D1, but not with CD8+ cells. Newly diagnosed patients were said to have less baseline TCR diversity than healthy donors did.

V dropped 6 bases and J dropped 7; count of bases not matched to a gene: 31. Germline CDR1 reads SNHLY; CDR2 reads FYNNEI. The CDR3 covers 22 residues. The clonotype originates from a human donor with classical Hodgkin lymphoma. The sample in question was CD8+ T cells from blood, obtained before the fourth cycle of nivolumab. The rearrangement joins TRBV2 to TRBJ2-1; 9 positions match TRBD2. Written as DNA, the CDR3 is TGTGCCAGCAGCACCATAGGGGGATCCTGGGGGGAGACCGGGACTAGCCGAAATGAGCAGTTCTTC. It codes for CASSTIGGSWGETGTSRNEQFF.